The clone carrying this T cell receptor beta chain was found a few times. Its target is unknown. The V gene's germline CDR1 is DFQATT and CDR2 SNEGSKA (reference sequence). The length of the CDR3 is 13 residues. Trimming left V 2 bases short and J 3 bases short, with 11 bases between. This sample is drawn from a study of response to subunit inactivated influenza vaccine. Findings and limits, study-wide: A suggestion made by the authors is that each seasonal influenza vaccination recruits few new T cells.

TCRdb independently ran MiXCR on the RT-PCR reads; one entry per CDR3 protein. Of about 780,000 distinct CDR3 sequences in the sample, under 20% were seen once. The starting material was PBMCs from blood, obtained about 5 days after vaccination. V usage is TRBV20-1 and J usage is TRBJ2-7; D unclear. The TCR was taken from a man in his forties or fifties who received an inactivated influenza vaccine. The CDR3 bases are TGCAGTGCTAGACCCCTGGGGTACTACGAGCAGTACTTC. Translated, it gives CSARPLGYYEQYF.